A selection of T cell receptor beta chains follows, all from one sample in a study of human T cells and chemical hapten exposure. TCRdb called the RACE reads again in MiXCR, with one record for every CDR3 protein. The sample holds just under 60,000 distinct CDR3 sequences, about an eighth seen once. The sample consisted of whole blood, taken in connection with sensitization to the hapten diphenylcyclopropenone (DPC). The receptors originated from a man aged 30 to 39 with alopecia areata. Some clones in this sample may be carry-over from other donors' samples. CDR3s include the opening cysteine and the closing phenylalanine or tryptophan. The listing skips clone size in some rows; elsewhere it reads once, few, many or a size class.

TRBV7-6	medium-sized	CASSLGQGAAFF
TRBV25-1	medium-sized	CASCRGGYTEAFF
TRBV9	NA	CASSVEVRGYGYGYTF
TRBV7-6	many	CASSLSGNRGNQPQHF
TRBV7-9	NA	CASSLEGRFYGYTF
TRBV18	few	CASSPLGQATGELFF
TRBV9	few	CASSVKPNTEAFF
TRBV5-1	few	CASSLAQGSNTGELFF
TRBV7-6	few	CASSLGGSNTEAFF
TRBV27	NA	CASSLRRGDTEAFF
TRBV6-1	many	CASSESPSGGVDQYF
TRBV15	NA	CATSRDISSYEQYF
TRBV7-9	NA	CASSLPGEQFF
TRBV9	few	CASSVWGQLNSPLHF
TRBV28	few	CASSTRHKPYEQYF
TRBV5-4	NA	CASSLALSPPDTQYF
TRBV7-6	NA	CASSFKDMNTEAFF
TRBV18	many	CASSPPRGQEDF
TRBV5-1	NA	CASSLATGNEQFF
TRBV12-3/TRBV12-4	many	CASSLDWVWYF
TRBV30	many	CAWSGVLNTIYF
TRBV11-2	many	CASSLEAGPYEQYF
TRBV11-2	many	CASSLEPSYQPQHF
TRBV5-5	once	CASSQDGTPATNEKLFF
TRBV28	many	CASRRSRSGVPSPLHF
TRBV29-1	NA	CSVEGGTGIITGELFF
TRBV27	many	CASRWTGMKDTQYF
TRBV11-2	many	CASSSPDRPKNIQYF
TRBV28	few	CASSSPGQYEQYF
TRBV30	few	CAWSGQGSEQYF
TRBV12-3/TRBV12-4	many	CASRPRTGDDGYTF
TRBV7-9	many	CASRLGSPLHF
TRBV28	NA	CASSSSGTASYEQYF
TRBV5-1	few	CASRMGQGESPLHF
TRBV7-9	few	CASSLTSSEENSPLHF
TRBV24-1	many	CATSPTGSSYNEQFF
TRBV27	many	CASSPWGPYEQYF
TRBV11-2	many	CASSLEPSGLAREYF
TRBV20-1	many	CSARAWDRAPITNYGYTF
TRBV21-1	many	CASTQETQYF
TRBV6-5	many	CARLLAGDILAKNIQYF
TRBV5-5	many	CASSHYGGSSYNEQFF